The 28 T cell receptor beta chains reported below all come from one sample, sequenced in a study of PD-1 blockade in classical Hodgkin lymphoma. All the patients suffered relapse after autologous stem cell transplantation, and brentuximab vedotin exposure differed. Clones were sequenced by immunoSEQ multiplex PCR, and TCRdb holds only the in-frame ones, with some missing. Seen here are tens of thousands of clones, approximately 91% observed once, and the top ten hold roughly a fifth. Sequencing used peripheral blood mononuclear cells (PBMCs), obtained at baseline. These receptors all come from a human donor with classical Hodgkin lymphoma.

This clone came up once. The chain is built from TRBV4-1 and TRBJ2-1, with a tentative D call TRBD2 (5 bases). V was pared by 3 bases and J by 1 base, with 25 bases between. Germline V CDR1 and CDR2: MGHRA, YSYEKL. This CDR3 is built from 20 residues. CDR3: CASSHNPRWEQPESYNEQFF. The CDR3 DNA sequence: TGCGCCAGCAGCCACAATCCTAGGTGGGAGCAGCCAGAGTCCTACAATGAGCAGTTCTTC.

The CDR3 is CASSPKRHSQETQYF. DNA for the CDR3: TGTGCCAGCTCACCCAAGCGGCATTCCCAAGAGACCCAGTACTTC. The chain carries TRBV18 and TRBJ2-5; TRBD2 is a possible D gene (5 bases). The germline CDR1 and CDR2 sequences are KGHSH and LQKENI. This CDR3 spans 15 amino acids. Trimming took off 3 bases at V and 1 base at J, with 12 bases between the two ends.

The V call is TRBV19, the J call TRBJ1-1; D is possibly TRBD1 (5 bases). Germline CDR1 reads LNHDA; CDR2 reads SQIVND (reference sequence). The CDR3 length is 14 residues. With 3 bases removed from V and 4 bases from J, the gap between germline ends came to 12 bases. The DNA of the CDR3 is TGTGCCAGTAGTATGTTGGAGGACATCACTGAAGCTTTCTTT. Its protein product is CASSMLEDITEAFF.

The gene calls are TRBV19 and TRBJ2-7, with 13 bases that match TRBD2. Germline CDR1 reads LNHDA; CDR2 reads SQIVND (reference sequence). J lost 3 bases, V lost 4 bases, and 12 bases had no gene match. There are 18 residues in the CDR3. The CDR3, as DNA: TGTGCCAGTAGTACCGGGACTAGCGGGATTTATACAGACTACGAGCAGTACTTC. Translating gives CASSTGTSGIYTDYEQYF.

The chain uses TRBV4-3 and TRBJ2-3; TRBD2 agrees at 10 bases. Germline-derived CDR1 and CDR2 are LGHNA and YSLEER. The J segment lost 2 bases and the V segment lost 2 bases, leaving 10 bases of the junction unmatched. The CDR3 runs 18 residues. The CDR3 sequence: CASSQYFRLAGTTDTQYF. The CDR3 DNA reads TGCGCCAGCAGCCAATACTTCCGACTAGCGGGTACCACAGATACGCAGTATTTT.

The chain uses TRBV11-2 and TRBJ2-1; no clear D gene. Germline assignment: CDR1 SGHAT and CDR2 FQNNGV. CDR3 length: 13 residues. The V end was cut by 5 bases, the J end by 5 bases, with 10 bases between. CDR3 protein: CASSPSLNNEQFF. CDR3 nucleotides: TGTGCCAGCAGCCCCTCATTGAACAATGAGCAGTTCTTC.

CDR3 nucleotide sequence: TGTGCTAGTGGTTGGGGTCTCGAGCGGGAGTCTGTTAATGAGCAGTTCTTC. Amino acids: CASGWGLERESVNEQFF. The rearrangement links TRBV12-5 to TRBJ2-1; 8 bases are a match to TRBD2. The V and J ends lost 4 bases and 7 bases, in that order; junction bases with no gene match: 15. This CDR3 contains 17 residues. Germline V gives CDR1 LGHNT, CDR2 FRNRAP.

The chain joins TRBV2 to TRBJ1-5, with TRBD1 as a possible D gene (6 bases). The CDR3 sequence is 13 residues long. Germline CDR1 and CDR2: SNHLY and FYNNEI. The V gene lost 6 bases and the J gene lost 7 bases, with 13 bases spanning the gap. CDR3 loop: CASSAGVRQPQHF. Here the CDR3 DNA reads TGTGCCAGCAGCGCAGGGGTAAGGCAGCCCCAGCATTTT.

The rearrangement joins TRBV10-3 to TRBJ2-1; D is tentatively TRBD1 or TRBD2 (5 bases each). V gave up 6 bases and J gave up 7 bases, with 13 bases separating them. This CDR3 region has 13 residues. Germline CDR1 and CDR2: ENHRY and SYGVKD. As DNA, the CDR3 is TGTGCCATCAGGGGACCCCCTGGAAATGAGCAGTTCTTC. Amino acid sequence: CAIRGPPGNEQFF.

This sequence joins TRBV19 and TRBJ2-3; the match to TRBD2 covers 10 bases. CDR3 length: 15 residues. The germline gives CDR1 LNHDA, CDR2 SQIVND (reference sequence). V shed 5 bases, J shed 3 bases, and the junction held 5 bases outside the gene matches. CDR3 region: CASSASGRGTDTQYF. Written as DNA, the CDR3 is TGTGCCAGTAGTGCTAGCGGGAGAGGTACAGATACGCAGTATTTT.

The chain carries TRBV5-4 and TRBJ1-2; the match to TRBD1 covers 7 bases. J gave up 2 bases and V 4 bases, and 14 bases lay outside the gene matches. The CDR3 spans 17 residues. CDR1 and CDR2 (germline): SGHNT, YYREEE (reference sequence). The CDR3 region has the DNA TGTGCCAGCAGCCCGAGCCGACAGGGATCGGCGAACTATGGCTACACCTTC. This gives the protein CASSPSRQGSANYGYTF.

This clone has just one count. CDR3 bases: TGTGCCAGCAGCGACGCGGGGGGCCCAGATACGCAGTATTTT. Its translation: CASSDAGGPDTQYF. This sequence joins TRBV9 and TRBJ2-3, with TRBD2 identical over 8 bases. Looked up from germline, CDR1 is SGDLS and CDR2 is YYNGEE. The V and J ends lost 3 bases and 4 bases, in that order; junction bases with no gene match: 4. CDR3 length equals 14 residues.

The chain couples TRBV7-2 to TRBJ2-7; D is possibly TRBD2 (7 bases). Per the germline V gene, CDR1 is SGHTA and CDR2 is FQGNSA. This CDR3 is built from 15 residues. Between the trimmed V and J ends, which lost 5 bases and 0 bases, there was a span of 14 bases. As DNA, the CDR3 is TGTGCCAGCAGCCCCGGCGGGGGCAGCTCCTACGAGCAGTACTTC. It is translated as CASSPGGGSSYEQYF.

This chain connects TRBV4-3 to TRBJ2-7, with D uncertain. V dropped 0 bases and J dropped 9 bases, with 18 bases sitting between them. CDR1 and CDR2 (germline): LGHNA, YSLEER. This CDR3 comprises 15 residues. CDR3 region: CASSQDRVAATRQYF. In DNA form, the CDR3 reads TGCGCCAGCAGCCAAGATCGAGTGGCGGCAACGCGGCAGTACTTC.

V is TRBV5-8 and J is TRBJ2-7, with 7 bases aligning to TRBD1. CDR3 length: 14 residues. V shed 2 bases, J shed 1 base, and the junction held 3 bases outside the gene matches. Germline values: CDR1 SGHTS, CDR2 YDEGEE. Written as DNA, the CDR3 is TGTGCCAGCAGCTTTACCAGGGGGTCCTACGAGCAGTACTTC. Its protein is CASSFTRGSYEQYF.

This sequence joins TRBV7-6 and TRBJ2-7; TRBD2 matches 7 bases. The CDR3 loop spans 18 amino acids. J gave up 2 bases and V 6 bases, and 19 bases lay outside the gene matches. The germline V gene has CDR1 SGHVS and CDR2 FNYEAQ. In DNA, the CDR3 is TGTGCCAGCAGTTTTCACCCTCCTTGGACTAGGGGCACCTACGAGCAGTACTTC. This sequence encodes CASSFHPPWTRGTYEQYF.

The genes are TRBV28 and TRBJ2-7; D ambiguous. CDR3 length: 12 amino acids. The germline V and J ends were trimmed by 4 bases and 3 bases, with 7 bases remaining between them. The germline gives CDR1 MDHEN, CDR2 SYDVKM. CDR3 in DNA: TGTGCCAGCAGTTCGTCCCACTACGAGCAGTACTTC. It specifies CASSSSHYEQYF.

The chain links TRBV6-5 to TRBJ2-3; D gene uncertain. The germline gives CDR1 MNHEY, CDR2 SVGAGI. Trimming took 1 base from V and 0 from J, leaving 11 bases between them. This CDR3 comprises 16 residues. The CDR3 DNA follows: TGTGCCAGCAGTTACTGGGGAACCGCTAGCACAGATACGCAGTATTTT. Translating gives CASSYWGTASTDTQYF.

This clone was counted a single time. J is TRBJ2-1 and V is TRBV18, with 12 bases that match TRBD2. CDR1 KGHSH and CDR2 LQKENI come from the germline V gene. The CDR3 totals 19 residues. Trimming took 1 base from V and 4 from J; bases not matched to a gene: 11. CDR3 coding DNA: TGTGCCAGCTCACCACTCCCGACTAGCGGGAGTTCGCGGTACAATGAGCAGTTCTTC. This sequence encodes CASSPLPTSGSSRYNEQFF.

The chain links TRBV5-6 to TRBJ1-1, with D unclear. The CDR3 runs 14 residues. Germline V gene lookup returns CDR1 SGHDT and CDR2 YYEEEE. Trimming removed 1 base at V and 0 bases at J, with 7 bases between. This CDR3 is CASSLRRLNTEAFF. CDR3 bases: TGTGCCAGCAGCTTGAGGCGGTTGAACACTGAAGCTTTCTTT. The whole variable domain, remainder taken from reference TRBV5-6 and TRBJ1-1, is DAGVTQSPTHLIKTRGQQVTLRCSPKSGHDTVSWYQQALGQGPQFIFQYYEEEERQRGNFPDRFSGHQFPNYSSELNVNALLLGDSALYLCASSLRRLNTEAFFGQGTRLTVV.

This chain uses TRBV7-6 with TRBJ2-1; possibly TRBD1 for D (6 bases). V was cut by 5 bases and J by 4 bases, with 9 bases left in between. Per the germline V gene, CDR1 is SGHVS and CDR2 is FNYEAQ. This CDR3 comprises 13 residues. CDR3 coding DNA: TGTGCCAGCAGCGAACAGGGATACAATGAGCAGTTCTTC. Its protein is CASSEQGYNEQFF.

The chain joins TRBV6-5 to TRBJ1-3, with no clear D. This CDR3 region has 15 residues. Trimming removed 6 bases at V and 0 bases at J, with 12 bases between. CDR1 is MNHEY and CDR2 is SVGAGI in the germline V gene. The CDR3 here is CASSRQTNSGNTIYF. The DNA of the CDR3 is TGTGCCAGCAGCCGTCAGACCAACTCTGGAAACACCATATATTTT.

This clone is a singleton in its sample. V and J are TRBV27 and TRBJ1-4; 7 nucleotides match TRBD1. Germline CDR1 MNHEY, CDR2 SMNVEV (reference sequence). V trimming: 6 bases; J trimming: 1 base; junction bases outside the gene matches: 17. CDR3 size: 19 residues. The CDR3 DNA is TGTGCCAGCAGGGCAACAGGGGAACGCCTTCTTGTAACTAATGAAAAACTGTTTTTT. Its translation: CASRATGERLLVTNEKLFF.

The rearrangement uses TRBV7-7 and TRBJ2-2, with TRBD1 as a possible D gene (6 bases). This CDR3 is built from 15 residues. CDR1 is SSHAT and CDR2 is FNYEAQ in the germline V gene (reference sequence). The germline V and J ends were trimmed by 5 bases and 0 bases, with 10 bases remaining between them. CDR3 amino acids: CASSRTVSNTGELFF. As DNA, the CDR3 is TGTGCCAGCAGCAGGACAGTCTCGAACACCGGGGAGCTGTTTTTT.

V is TRBV7-2 and J is TRBJ2-1; 9 nucleotides agree with TRBD2. The CDR3 is 15 residues long. Germline CDR1 reads SGHTA; CDR2 reads FQGNSA. V lost 2 bases, J lost 8 bases, and 7 bases stayed unmatched. The CDR3 protein is CASSLISGSSDEQFF. The CDR3 DNA sequence: TGTGCCAGCAGCTTAATTAGCGGGAGTTCGGATGAGCAGTTCTTC. Combining the CDR3 with reference TRBV7-2 and TRBJ2-1 gives the whole variable domain GAGVSQSPSNKVTEKGKDVELRCDPISGHTALYWYRQSLGQGLEFLIYFQGNSAPDKSGLPSDRFSAERTGGSVSTLTIQRTQQEDSAVYLCASSLISGSSDEQFFGPGTRLTVL.

V is TRBV11-2 and J is TRBJ1-4; D may be TRBD1 (5 bases). Germline V lookup: CDR1 SGHAT, CDR2 FQNNGV. The CDR3 spans 15 residues. Trimming took 5 bases from V and 4 from J, leaving 14 bases between them. CDR3 nucleotides: TGTGCCAGCAGCCCGAGGGGCAGTGGTAATGAAAAACTGTTTTTT. Translated, it gives CASSPRGSGNEKLFF.

This chain connects TRBV5-8 to TRBJ1-1; maybe TRBD1 (6 bases). V was cut by 4 bases and J by 8 bases, with 15 bases left in between. The CDR3 consists of 13 residues. Germline assignment: CDR1 SGHTS and CDR2 YDEGEE. CDR3 nucleotides: TGTGCCAGCAGCGGGGGCGTGGGACTGGAAGCTTTCTTT. It translates to CASSGGVGLEAFF.

There are a few counts of this clone. The genes are TRBV15 and TRBJ1-1; D is perhaps TRBD1 (5 bases). Trimming stripped 1 base from V and 1 base from J, with 10 bases between. CDR3 length: 15 residues. CDR1 is LNHNV and CDR2 is YYDKDF in the germline V gene (reference sequence). The CDR3 sequence: CATSRVARANTEAFF. The CDR3, as DNA: TGTGCCACCAGCAGAGTGGCCAGGGCGAACACTGAAGCTTTCTTT.